The 5 T cell receptor beta chains given below trace back to one sample, sequenced in a study of blood T cell repertoires in COVID-19. Sequencing used immunoSEQ multiplex PCR; TCRdb keeps in-frame clones, though not all of them. The sample includes nearly 200,000 clones, roughly 88% of them seen just once. The material sequenced was peripheral blood. The origin of the receptors is a woman in her forties who had recovered from COVID-19.

The sample holds many counts of this clone. CDR3 residues: CASSLGADEQYF. CDR3 DNA: TGTGCCAGCAGCTTGGGCGCGGACGAGCAGTACTTC. This chain connects TRBV5-4 to TRBJ2-7; D remains unclear. V was clipped by 0 bases and J by 5 bases, with 6 bases between them. CDR1 is SGHNT, CDR2 YYREEE, per germline (reference sequence). There are 12 residues in the CDR3.

This clone appeared a single time. V is TRBV7-9 and J is TRBJ2-7; 7 bases match TRBD2. The trim removed 4 bases at V and 0 bases at J, leaving 6 bases unmatched. The CDR3 loop spans 15 amino acids. Germline V gene data show CDR1 as SEHNR and CDR2 as FQNEAQ (reference sequence). This CDR3 reads CASSSRAGVSYEQYF. The CDR3 nucleotides read TGTGCCAGCAGCTCTAGGGCGGGAGTCTCCTACGAGCAGTACTTC.

This clone turned up a few times. The chain is built from TRBV27 and TRBJ1-1; tentatively, D is TRBD1 (6 bases). The germline V gene encodes CDR1 MNHEY and CDR2 SMNVEV (reference sequence). The CDR3 is 15 residues long. Trimming stripped 6 bases from V and 0 bases from J, with 14 bases between. The CDR3 sequence is CASSRTGTMNTEAFF. For the CDR3, the DNA is TGTGCCAGCAGCCGAACCGGGACAATGAACACTGAAGCTTTCTTT.

V and J are TRBV18 and TRBJ1-5, with D maybe TRBD1 (6 bases). V lost 1 base to trimming and J lost 4 bases, with 11 bases between them. Germline values: CDR1 KGHSH, CDR2 LQKENI. CDR3 length equals 15 residues. For the CDR3, the DNA is TGTGCCAGCTCACCACAACAGGGTGGAAATCAGCCCCAGCATTTT. Protein: CASSPQQGGNQPQHF. The whole variable domain, remainder taken from reference TRBV18 and TRBJ1-5, is NAGVMQNPRHLVRRRGQEARLRCSPMKGHSHVYWYRQLPEEGLKFMVYLQKENIIDESGMPKERFSAEFPKEGPSILRIQQVVRGDSAAYFCASSPQQGGNQPQHFGDGTRLSIL.

The chain has TRBV6-4 and TRBJ1-6, with 8 bases matching TRBD1. Germline V gives CDR1 MRHNA, CDR2 SNTAGT. Germline trimming cut 5 bases from V and 9 bases from J; bases unmatched to any gene: 6. CDR3 length equals 14 residues. The DNA for the CDR3 is TGTGCCAGCAGTCGACAGGGGACGAGTTCACCCCTCCACTTT. This sequence encodes CASSRQGTSSPLHF.